This TCR beta chain was obtained from a study of STAT3 mutations in large granular lymphocyte leukemia. Whole-study findings and limits: Treatment regimens differed across patients between samplings. Persisting codominant clonotypes may have hidden a small pathogenic clone. Every T-cell large granular lymphocyte leukemia patient had at least one immunodominant TCR beta clonotype. All newly emerging clones after therapy were STAT3 wild type.

This clone was observed once. Its target is not known. Here immunoSEQ multiplex PCR was the method, and the copy in TCRdb shows in-frame clones only, minus some. The sample lists about 42,000 clones; roughly 77% were seen once. There are 17 residues in the CDR3. The ends were cut back, 3 bases at V and 1 base at J, with 19 bases in the middle. The germline V gene encodes CDR1 SGHNT and CDR2 YYREEE (reference sequence). Sequencing was performed on PBMCs. The sequence came from a human donor with T large granular lymphocyte leukemia. Some clones in this sample may be carry-over from other donors' samples. J is TRBJ2-5 and V is TRBV5-4; D remains ambiguous. The CDR3 is CASSSGRVSPLQETQYF. Here the CDR3 DNA reads TGTGCCAGCAGCTCAGGAAGGGTCAGCCCGCTCCAAGAGACCCAGTACTTC.